These T cell receptor beta chains were read from a single sample in a study of blood T cell repertoires in COVID-19. Assay used: immunoSEQ multiplex PCR; TCRdb lists only in-frame clones, some missing. The table records about 74,000 clones, around 86% of them present only once. The specimen sequenced was peripheral blood. These receptors were obtained from a woman over 75 with active or convalescent COVID-19. The CDR3 runs from the conserved cysteine through the conserved F or W. The order of the fields is V gene, D gene, clone size, J gene, CDR3 protein, CDR3 DNA. The D gene is left open where the match is weak. For some rows the clone size is stated as once, few or many, or as a class when expanded; others skip it.

V gene: TRBV5-1
D gene: TRBD1
clone size: -
J gene: TRBJ1-1
CDR3 protein: CASSLSGGQGTEAFF
CDR3 DNA: TGCGCCAGCAGCCTCTCAGGGGGCCAAGGAACTGAAGCTTTCTTT

V gene: TRBV11-2
D gene: TRBD1
clone size: -
J gene: TRBJ2-7
CDR3 protein: CASSPRTGGSYEQYF
CDR3 DNA: TGTGCCAGCAGCCCTCGGACAGGGGGTTCCTACGAGCAGTACTTC

V gene: TRBV7-6
D gene: TRBD2
clone size: -
J gene: TRBJ2-2
CDR3 protein: CASSLAPSGDLGELFF
CDR3 DNA: TGTGCCAGCAGCTTAGCGCCTAGCGGGGATCTCGGGGAGCTGTTTTTT

V gene: TRBV2
D gene: TRBD1
clone size: -
J gene: TRBJ1-5
CDR3 protein: CASTGDRNQPQHF
CDR3 DNA: TGTGCCAGCACAGGGGACAGAAATCAGCCCCAGCATTTT

V gene: TRBV27
D gene: -
clone size: -
J gene: TRBJ1-2
CDR3 protein: CASSPIQAYGYTF
CDR3 DNA: TGTGCCAGCAGCCCTATCCAGGCCTATGGCTACACCTTC

V gene: TRBV7-3
D gene: -
clone size: -
J gene: TRBJ1-2
CDR3 protein: CASSPGGAGLANYGYTF
CDR3 DNA: TGTGCCAGCAGCCCCGGGGGGGCAGGTTTAGCTAACTATGGCTACACCTTC

V gene: TRBV4-1
D gene: -
clone size: -
J gene: TRBJ1-1
CDR3 protein: CASSQVGGEAFF
CDR3 DNA: TGCGCCAGCAGCCAAGTGGGGGGTGAAGCTTTCTTT

V gene: TRBV7-2
D gene: TRBD2
clone size: few
J gene: TRBJ2-3
CDR3 protein: CASSINLAGAGDTQYF
CDR3 DNA: TGTGCCAGCAGCATAAATCTAGCGGGGGCCGGGGATACGCAGTATTTT

V gene: TRBV18
D gene: -
clone size: -
J gene: TRBJ1-6
CDR3 protein: CASSPRLDNSPLHF
CDR3 DNA: TGTGCCAGCTCACCTCGACTGGATAATTCACCCCTCCACTTT

V gene: TRBV30
D gene: -
clone size: -
J gene: TRBJ1-3
CDR3 protein: CAWSVGTTYSGNTIYF
CDR3 DNA: TGTGCCTGGAGTGTGGGGACAACCTACTCTGGAAACACCATATATTTT

V gene: TRBV11-2
D gene: -
clone size: -
J gene: TRBJ1-6
CDR3 protein: CASSFSRFPESLHF
CDR3 DNA: TGTGCCAGCAGCTTTAGTCGGTTCCCGGAGTCCCTCCACTTT

V gene: TRBV5-1
D gene: -
clone size: few
J gene: TRBJ1-2
CDR3 protein: CASSLPPTAGTLTNYGYTF
CDR3 DNA: TGCGCCAGCAGCTTGCCTCCTACCGCCGGGACACTCACTAACTATGGCTACACCTTC

V gene: TRBV7-3
D gene: TRBD2
clone size: -
J gene: TRBJ2-3
CDR3 protein: CASSRMSGGNTDTQYF
CDR3 DNA: TGTGCCAGCAGCCGAATGAGCGGGGGGAACACAGATACGCAGTATTTT

V gene: TRBV24-1
D gene: -
clone size: -
J gene: TRBJ1-5
CDR3 protein: CAKDPGHPGNQPQHF
CDR3 DNA: TGTGCCAAGGACCCGGGACACCCTGGCAATCAGCCCCAGCATTTT

V gene: TRBV4-1
D gene: TRBD2
clone size: -
J gene: TRBJ2-3
CDR3 protein: CASSALAGGRDTQYF
CDR3 DNA: TGCGCCAGCAGCGCCCTAGCGGGGGGGCGGGATACGCAGTATTTT

V gene: TRBV4-2
D gene: TRBD1
clone size: -
J gene: TRBJ1-5
CDR3 protein: CASSQRTGNSNQPQHF
CDR3 DNA: TGTGCCAGCAGCCAAAGGACAGGGAATAGCAATCAGCCCCAGCATTTT